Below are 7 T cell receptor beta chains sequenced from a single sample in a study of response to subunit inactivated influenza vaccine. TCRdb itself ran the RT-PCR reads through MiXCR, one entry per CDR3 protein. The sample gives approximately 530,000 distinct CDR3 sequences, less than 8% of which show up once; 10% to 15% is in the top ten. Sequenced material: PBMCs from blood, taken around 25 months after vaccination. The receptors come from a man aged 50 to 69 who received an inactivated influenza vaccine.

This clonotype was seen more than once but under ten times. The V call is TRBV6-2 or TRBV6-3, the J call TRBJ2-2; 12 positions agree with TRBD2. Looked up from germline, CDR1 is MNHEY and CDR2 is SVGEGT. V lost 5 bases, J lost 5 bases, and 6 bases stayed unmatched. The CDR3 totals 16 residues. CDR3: CASSKTSGSGTGELFF. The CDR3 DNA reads TGTGCCAGCAGTAAGACTAGCGGGAGTGGAACCGGGGAGCTGTTTTTT.

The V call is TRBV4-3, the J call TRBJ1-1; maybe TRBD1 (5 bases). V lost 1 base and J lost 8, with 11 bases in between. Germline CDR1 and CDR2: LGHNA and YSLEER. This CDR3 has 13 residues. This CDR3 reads CASSQGAQGEAFF. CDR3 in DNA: TGCGCCAGCAGCCAAGGGGCGCAGGGCGAAGCTTTCTTT.

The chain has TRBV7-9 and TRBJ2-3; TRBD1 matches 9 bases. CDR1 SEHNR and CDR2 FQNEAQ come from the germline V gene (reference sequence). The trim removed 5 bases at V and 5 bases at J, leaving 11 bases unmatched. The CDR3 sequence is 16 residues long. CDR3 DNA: TGTGCCAGCAGCCCAAGGACAGGGGCTCCTCAAGATACGCAGTATTTT. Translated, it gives CASSPRTGAPQDTQYF.

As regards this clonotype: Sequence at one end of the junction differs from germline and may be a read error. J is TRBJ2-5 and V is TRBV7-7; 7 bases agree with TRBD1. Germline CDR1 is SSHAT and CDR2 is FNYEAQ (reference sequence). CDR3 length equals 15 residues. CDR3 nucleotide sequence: TGTGCTAGCAGCTCCTCGACAGGGTCCGGGGAGACCCAGTACTTC. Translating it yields CASSSSTGSGETQYF.

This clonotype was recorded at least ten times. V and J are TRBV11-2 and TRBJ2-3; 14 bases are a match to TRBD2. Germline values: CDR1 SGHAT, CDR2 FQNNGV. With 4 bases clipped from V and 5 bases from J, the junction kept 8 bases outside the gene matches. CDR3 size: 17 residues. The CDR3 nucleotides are TGTGCCAGCAGCTCAAAGACTAGCGGGGGGGCCGGAGATACGCAGTATTTT. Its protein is CASSSKTSGGAGDTQYF.

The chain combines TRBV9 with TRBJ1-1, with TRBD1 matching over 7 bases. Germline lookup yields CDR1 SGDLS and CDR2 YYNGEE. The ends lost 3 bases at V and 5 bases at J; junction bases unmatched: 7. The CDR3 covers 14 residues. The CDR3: CASSATGLTTEAFF. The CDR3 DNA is TGTGCCAGCAGCGCGACAGGGCTGACGACTGAAGCTTTCTTT.

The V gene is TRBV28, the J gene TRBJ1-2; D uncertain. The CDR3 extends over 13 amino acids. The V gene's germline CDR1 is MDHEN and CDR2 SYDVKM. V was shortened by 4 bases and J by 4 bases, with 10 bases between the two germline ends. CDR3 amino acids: CASSSAAIYGYTF. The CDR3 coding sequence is TGTGCCAGCAGTTCGGCAGCCATCTATGGCTACACCTTC.